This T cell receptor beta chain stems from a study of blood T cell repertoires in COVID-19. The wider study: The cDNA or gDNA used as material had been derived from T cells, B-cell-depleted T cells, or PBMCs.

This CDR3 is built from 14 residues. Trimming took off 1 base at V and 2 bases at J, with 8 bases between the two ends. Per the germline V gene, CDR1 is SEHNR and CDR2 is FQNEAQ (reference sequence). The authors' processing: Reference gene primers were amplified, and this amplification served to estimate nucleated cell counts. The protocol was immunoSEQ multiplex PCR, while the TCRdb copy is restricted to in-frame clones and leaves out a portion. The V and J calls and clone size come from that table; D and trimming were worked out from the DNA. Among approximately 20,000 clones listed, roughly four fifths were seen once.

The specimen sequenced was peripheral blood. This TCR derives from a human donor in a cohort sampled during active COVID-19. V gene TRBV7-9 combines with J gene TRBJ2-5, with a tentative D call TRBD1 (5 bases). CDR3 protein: CASSLVSGQETQYF. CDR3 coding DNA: TGTGCCAGCAGCTTAGTTTCAGGGCAAGAGACCCAGTACTTC.